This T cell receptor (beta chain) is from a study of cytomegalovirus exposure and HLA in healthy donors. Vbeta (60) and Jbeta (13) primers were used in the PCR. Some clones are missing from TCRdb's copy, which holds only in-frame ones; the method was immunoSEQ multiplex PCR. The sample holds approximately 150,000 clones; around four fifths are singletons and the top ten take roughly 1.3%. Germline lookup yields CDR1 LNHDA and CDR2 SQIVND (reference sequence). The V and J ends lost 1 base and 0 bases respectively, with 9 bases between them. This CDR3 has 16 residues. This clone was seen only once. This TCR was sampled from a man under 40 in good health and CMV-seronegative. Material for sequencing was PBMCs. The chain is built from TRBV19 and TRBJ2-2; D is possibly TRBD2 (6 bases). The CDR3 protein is CASSIAGGTNTGELFF. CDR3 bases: TGTGCCAGTAGTATAGCTGGCGGGACGAACACCGGGGAGCTGTTTTTT.